The sample holds a few counts of the clone carrying this T cell receptor beta chain. MiXCR, run by TCRdb on the 5' RACE reads, gives a single entry per CDR3 protein. Among about 400,000 distinct CDR3 sequences listed, roughly 22% were seen once. The sample originates from a study of CD8 T cells in ankylosing spondylitis. This clonotype was obtained from a male donor with ankylosing spondylitis or in good health (not recorded which). The sample taken for sequencing was blood, either unsorted or a sorted T cell fraction (not recorded which).

The CDR3 sequence is CASSQEGGIYGYTF. DNA of the CDR3: TGTGCCAGCAGCCAAGAGGGAGGTATCTATGGCTACACCTTC. The rearrangement uses TRBV3-1 and TRBJ1-2; no definite D call. Germline lookup yields CDR1 LGHDT and CDR2 YNNKEL (reference sequence). The CDR3 is 14 amino acids. Deletions cut 0 bases from V and 4 bases from J, with 9 bases between.